The 15 T cell receptor beta chains listed next were all sequenced from one sample in a study of somatic mutations in cytotoxic T cells in rheumatoid arthritis. Clones were read by immunoSEQ multiplex PCR, and TCRdb kept only the in-frame ones, dropping some. The sample lists roughly 20,000 clones; 70% to 80% were seen once. Sample: CD8+ T cells sorted from blood. The receptors were sampled from a man between 60 and 75 years old in good health.

The V and J genes are TRBV19 and TRBJ2-5; no clear D. This CDR3 is 15 amino acids long. V was trimmed by 4 bases and J by 3 bases, leaving 15 bases between them. CDR1 LNHDA and CDR2 SQIVND come from the germline V gene (reference sequence). CDR3 nucleotide sequence: TGTGCCAGTAGTACCCGCGGCCTAGGCAAAGAGACCCAGTACTTC. Translated, it gives CASSTRGLGKETQYF. Together with reference TRBV19 and TRBJ2-5, the CDR3 gives the full variable domain: DGGITQSPKYLFRKEGQNVTLSCEQNLNHDAMYWYRQDPGQGLRLIYYSQIVNDFQKGDIAEGYSVSREKKESFPLTVTSAQKNPTAFYLCASSTRGLGKETQYFGPGTRLLVL.

The chain couples TRBV27 to TRBJ1-2; TRBD1 might be the D (5 bases). V lost 5 bases and J lost 1, with 8 bases in between. The CDR3 runs 13 residues. From germline, CDR1 is MNHEY and CDR2 SMNVEV (reference sequence). The CDR3 spells CASSEGLNYGYTF. For the CDR3, the DNA is TGTGCCAGCAGTGAGGGACTTAACTATGGCTACACCTTC.

The chain recombines TRBV13 with TRBJ2-2; D not certain. The CDR3 runs to 13 residues. Germline V CDR1 and CDR2: PRHDT, FYEKMQ (reference sequence). Trimming cost V 8 bases and J 5 bases, with 12 bases left between them. The CDR3 loop is CASSSGVTGELFF. The CDR3 bases are TGTGCCAGCTCTTCAGGCGTAACCGGGGAGCTGTTTTTT.

This clone showed up just once. The chain carries TRBV4-2 and TRBJ2-3, with TRBD2 matching over 14 bases. Germline CDR1 and CDR2: LGHNA and YNFKEQ. The ends lost 0 bases at V and 4 bases at J; junction bases unmatched: 3. The CDR3 spans 17 residues. CDR3: CASSQDPGLAGADTQYF. In DNA form, the CDR3 reads TGTGCCAGCAGCCAAGACCCGGGACTAGCGGGGGCAGATACGCAGTATTTT.

This clone is a singleton in its sample. This chain connects TRBV2 to TRBJ2-3; D gene uncertain. The CDR3 has 14 residues. The germline V gene has CDR1 SNHLY and CDR2 FYNNEI. V lost 1 base and J 3 bases, leaving 8 bases between the germline ends. CDR3 DNA: TGTGCCAGCAGTGAAGAGCCGAATACAGATACGCAGTATTTT. It encodes CASSEEPNTDTQYF.

This clone was observed a single time. The rearrangement uses TRBV18 and TRBJ1-1; D is possibly TRBD1 (6 bases). V lost 3 bases and J lost 0, with 11 bases in between. The V gene's germline CDR1 is KGHSH and CDR2 LQKENI. The CDR3 consists of 15 residues. CDR3 in amino acids: CASSPRKGVNTEAFF. The CDR3 coding sequence is TGTGCCAGCTCACCTCGGAAGGGGGTGAACACTGAAGCTTTCTTT. The full variable domain, rest sourced from reference TRBV18 and TRBJ1-1, is NAGVMQNPRHLVRRRGQEARLRCSPMKGHSHVYWYRQLPEEGLKFMVYLQKENIIDESGMPKERFSAEFPKEGPSILRIQQVVRGDSAAYFCASSPRKGVNTEAFFGQGTRLTVV.

The gene calls are TRBV5-4 and TRBJ2-7, with 8 bases identical to TRBD2. This CDR3 contains 15 residues. The ends lost 0 bases at V and 2 bases at J; junction bases unmatched: 4. Germline CDR1 is SGHNT and CDR2 is YYREEE (reference sequence). CDR3 region: CASSLGRGVAYEQYF. The CDR3 DNA reads as TGTGCCAGCAGCTTGGGGCGGGGGGTTGCCTACGAGCAGTACTTC.

This clone showed up just a few times. V usage is TRBV7-2 and J usage is TRBJ2-3, with TRBD1 matching over 11 bases. V was clipped by 7 bases and J by 2 bases; unmatched bases: 5. The CDR3 is made up of 15 amino acids. Germline CDR1 reads SGHTA; CDR2 reads FQGNSA. The CDR3 nucleotides are TGTGCCAGCACAGGACAGGGGGCAGTCACAGATACGCAGTATTTT. Translation: CASTGQGAVTDTQYF.

This clone was detected a few times. V usage is TRBV29-1 and J usage is TRBJ2-7; no definite D call. Trimming took off 1 base at V and 2 bases at J, with 6 bases between the two ends. The CDR3 totals 12 residues. CDR1 SQVTM and CDR2 ANQGSEA come from the germline V gene. The CDR3 DNA is TGCAGCGTTGAAGGGAGCACCTACGAGCAGTACTTC. Its protein product is CSVEGSTYEQYF.

This clone was detected a few times. This rearrangement joins TRBV9 to TRBJ2-1, with D perhaps TRBD2 (5 bases). Trimming removed 0 bases from V and 8 bases from J, with 15 bases in between. Looked up from germline, CDR1 is SGDLS and CDR2 is YYNGEE. There are 15 residues in the CDR3. The CDR3 region has the DNA TGTGCCAGCAGCGTAGCGGGAAGCGTGATCCATGAGCAGTTCTTC. Protein product: CASSVAGSVIHEQFF.

This rearrangement joins TRBV19 to TRBJ2-1; 7 positions match TRBD2. The CDR3 consists of 17 residues. V trimming: 0 bases; J trimming: 4 bases; junction bases outside the gene matches: 9. The germline CDR1 and CDR2 sequences are LNHDA and SQIVND (reference sequence). The CDR3 DNA is TGTGCCAGTAGTATAGATTCGCTAGCGGTGGAGTACAATGAGCAGTTCTTC. This codes for CASSIDSLAVEYNEQFF.

This clone appeared once. The rearrangement links TRBV4-1 to TRBJ2-5, with D maybe TRBD1 (5 bases). Between the trimmed V and J ends, which lost 2 bases and 5 bases, there was a span of 21 bases. Germline V gene lookup returns CDR1 MGHRA and CDR2 YSYEKL. The CDR3 has 17 residues. The CDR3 DNA reads TGCGCCAGCAGCCAAAGGTTTACAGCACAAAAGGGGGAGACCCAGTACTTC. This codes for CASSQRFTAQKGETQYF.

The V call is TRBV5-6, the J call TRBJ1-2; 8 bases are a match to TRBD1. CDR3 length: 16 residues. V trimming: 1 base; J trimming: 5 bases; junction bases outside the gene matches: 10. CDR1 is SGHDT and CDR2 is YYEEEE in the germline V gene. CDR3 in DNA: TGTGCCAGCAGCTTGTGGAGAACACAGGGGGGGTATGGCTACACCTTC. Encoded protein: CASSLWRTQGGYGYTF.

The V call is TRBV7-8, the J call TRBJ2-5, with TRBD1 identical over 12 bases. The J call is doubtful: the DNA matches TRBJ2-7 better. This CDR3 contains 15 residues. Germline loops: CDR1 SGHVS, CDR2 FQNEAQ. The CDR3 region has the DNA TGTGCCAGCAGCATACCGGGACAGGGGGCTTACGAGCAGTACTTC. Translating gives CASSIPGQGAYEQYF.

This clone was recorded only once. The rearrangement uses TRBV9 and TRBJ2-7; no definite D call. The CDR3 is made up of 15 amino acids. The V and J ends lost 6 bases and 2 bases respectively, with 18 bases between them. From germline, CDR1 is SGDLS and CDR2 YYNGEE. The CDR3 loop reads CASTQEPGLPYEQYF. As DNA, the CDR3 is TGTGCCAGCACCCAAGAGCCGGGTTTGCCCTACGAGCAGTACTTC.